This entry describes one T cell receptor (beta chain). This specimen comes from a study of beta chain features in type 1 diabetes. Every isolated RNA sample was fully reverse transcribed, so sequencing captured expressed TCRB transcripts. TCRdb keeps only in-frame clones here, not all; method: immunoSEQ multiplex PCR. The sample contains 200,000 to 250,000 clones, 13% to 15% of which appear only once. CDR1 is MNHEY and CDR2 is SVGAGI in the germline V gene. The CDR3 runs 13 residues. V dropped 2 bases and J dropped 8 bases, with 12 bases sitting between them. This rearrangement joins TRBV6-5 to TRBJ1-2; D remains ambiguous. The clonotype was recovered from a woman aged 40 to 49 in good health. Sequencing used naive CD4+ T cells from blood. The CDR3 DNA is TGTGCCAGCAGTTACAACGGGAAATCGGGCTACACCTTC. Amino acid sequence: CASSYNGKSGYTF.